These 30 T cell receptor beta chains came from one sample sequenced in a study of blood T cells in healthy people across ages (dated by TCRdb to between 2014 and 2016). The library was generated by 5' RACE. Sequencing used an Illumina HiSeq 2500. A second PCR of about 7 to 12 cycles was run with a J-beta primer mix and a sample-barcoded 5' primer. TCRdb reprocessing: public reads trimmed at Q25 with fastp, clones called with MiXCR, in-frame beta chains kept. Identical CDR3 proteins give one entry, which carries the most common genes and DNA. The sample table shows about 800,000 distinct CDR3 sequences, and 58% are seen once. Clones ranked in the top ten supply around 20% of the sample. The sequenced sample was blood. The receptor set was obtained from a man under 40 in good health.

The chain employs TRBV12-3 or TRBV12-4 and TRBJ2-5; D is possibly TRBD1 (6 bases). TRBJ2-7 matches the DNA end more closely, so the J call is doubtful. There are 16 residues in the CDR3. The CDR3 is CASSPNVGTFPHEQYF. DNA of the CDR3: TGTGCCAGCAGTCCCAATGTCGGGACATTCCCTCACGAGCAGTACTTC.

The chain combines TRBV4-1 with TRBJ2-1; 9 bases are a match to TRBD1. The germline V gene encodes CDR1 MGHRA and CDR2 YSYEKL. The CDR3 loop spans 18 amino acids. V was clipped by 0 bases and J by 4 bases; unmatched bases: 10. DNA of the CDR3: TGCGCCAGCAGCCAAGAAGGGACAGGGTTGGGCATTTACAATGAGCAGTTCTTC. Its protein product is CASSQEGTGLGIYNEQFF.

This clonotype was observed a handful of times. The chain combines TRBV13 with TRBJ2-3; 9 nucleotides line up with TRBD2. Germline V gives CDR1 PRHDT, CDR2 FYEKMQ (reference sequence). This CDR3 contains 19 residues. Trimming took 5 bases from V and 6 from J; bases not matched to a gene: 21. The CDR3: CASSTKIGTSSIATDTQYF. The CDR3, as DNA: TGTGCCAGCAGCACGAAGATCGGGACTAGCAGCATCGCTACGGATACGCAGTATTTT.

This rearrangement joins TRBV20-1 to TRBJ2-1; D is uncertain. V was clipped by 3 bases and J by 3 bases, with 12 bases between them. The CDR3 is 14 amino acids. Looked up from germline, CDR1 is DFQATT and CDR2 is SNEGSKA (reference sequence). The CDR3 nucleotides read TGCAGTGCTAGCCCGTTTGGCAGCTACAATGAGCAGTTCTTC. It specifies CSASPFGSYNEQFF.

This clonotype was seen more than once but under ten times. V usage is TRBV20-1 and J usage is TRBJ2-1; TRBD2 might be the D (6 bases). The CDR3 loop spans 16 amino acids. Trimming stripped 2 bases from V and 0 bases from J, with 14 bases between. Looked up from germline, CDR1 is DFQATT and CDR2 is SNEGSKA (reference sequence). The CDR3: CSARPLAPSSYNEQFF. CDR3 nucleotides: TGCAGTGCTAGACCTCTAGCGCCGAGCTCCTACAATGAGCAGTTCTTC.

The J gene is TRBJ1-2, the V gene TRBV5-1; TRBD1 aligns across 7 bases. This CDR3 contains 14 residues. Germline trimming cut 0 bases from V and 6 bases from J; bases unmatched to any gene: 5. Germline CDR1 SGHRS, CDR2 YFSETQ. The CDR3 sequence: CASSLEGQFDGYTF. DNA for the CDR3: TGCGCCAGCAGCTTGGAGGGACAGTTCGATGGCTACACCTTC.

This clonotype occurred a few times. The chain uses TRBV29-1 and TRBJ2-4; D unclear. Near its end, the DNA agrees better with TRBJ2-5, so the J call may be wrong. This CDR3 has 12 amino acids. Per the germline V gene, CDR1 is SQVTM and CDR2 is ANQGSEA. The CDR3 here is CSVEVGQPTQYF. Here the CDR3 DNA reads TGCAGCGTTGAAGTAGGGCAGCCGACCCAGTACTTC.

This chain uses TRBV20-1 with TRBJ2-7; 8 bases match TRBD2. The CDR3 consists of 15 residues. CDR1 and CDR2 (germline): DFQATT, SNEGSKA (reference sequence). With 3 bases clipped from V and 6 bases from J, the junction kept 13 bases outside the gene matches. CDR3 region: CSARVPGGTRGEQYF. CDR3 nucleotides: TGCAGTGCTAGGGTCCCAGGCGGGACTAGGGGCGAGCAGTACTTC.

The V and J genes are TRBV20-1 and TRBJ2-1; 9 bases are a match to TRBD1. Germline V gene data show CDR1 as DFQATT and CDR2 as SNEGSKA (reference sequence). CDR3 length equals 15 residues. The V gene end was trimmed by 4 bases and the J gene end by 1 base; junction bases not matched to a gene: 5. CDR3 loop: CSATRDRVSYNEQFF. The CDR3 DNA follows: TGCAGTGCTACGAGGGACAGGGTATCCTACAATGAGCAGTTCTTC.

As regards this clonotype: The final CDR3 position lacks the conserved phenylalanine or tryptophan, pointing to a likely read error. V is TRBV29-1 and J is TRBJ2-1; D is ambiguous. Germline assignment: CDR1 SQVTM and CDR2 ANQGSEA. CDR3 length equals 15 residues. V gave up 0 bases and J gave up 4 bases, with 13 bases separating them. The CDR3 DNA follows: TGCAGCGTTGAAGATCGCAGAGTCCCGTACAATGAGCAGTTCCTC. Protein: CSVEDRRVPYNEQFL.

The CDR3 DNA follows: TGCGCCAGCAGCTTGGGGGGCCTTCGAAACACCATATATTTT. This gives the protein CASSLGGLRNTIYF. The chain employs TRBV5-1 and TRBJ1-3, with TRBD1 as a possible D gene (5 bases). Germline-derived CDR1 and CDR2 are SGHRS and YFSETQ. Trimming removed 0 bases from V and 5 bases from J, with 9 bases in between. CDR3 size: 14 residues.

The rearrangement joins TRBV28 to TRBJ2-6; the D is unclear. The germline V and J ends were trimmed by 5 bases and 4 bases, with 15 bases remaining between them. Germline CDR1 MDHEN, CDR2 SYDVKM. This CDR3 is 16 amino acids long. CDR3 sequence reads: CASSAGEVYGANVLTF. The CDR3 nucleotides are TGTGCCAGCAGTGCCGGCGAAGTTTACGGGGCCAACGTCCTGACTTTC.

The rearrangement joins TRBV6-1 to TRBJ1-5; the D gene is possibly TRBD1 (6 bases). This CDR3 is 13 amino acids long. Germline CDR1 reads MNHNS; CDR2 reads SASEGT. V lost 11 bases to trimming and J lost 6 bases, with 17 bases between them. The CDR3 is CASRGAGSQPQHF. The DNA for the CDR3 is TGTGCCTCCAGGGGAGCGGGAAGTCAGCCCCAGCATTTT.

This chain joins TRBV24-1 and TRBJ2-3; D assignment may be TRBD1 or TRBD2 (5 bases each). Germline loops: CDR1 KGHDR, CDR2 SFDVKD. V was pared by 1 base and J by 2 bases, with 12 bases between. The CDR3 runs to 16 residues. The CDR3 sequence is CATSDFGGRYTDTQYF. In DNA form, the CDR3 reads TGTGCCACCAGTGATTTTGGGGGACGATACACAGATACGCAGTATTTT.

This chain connects TRBV20-1 to TRBJ2-5; TRBD1 matches 8 bases. The germline CDR1 and CDR2 sequences are DFQATT and SNEGSKA (reference sequence). This CDR3 region has 13 residues. The trim removed 2 bases at V and 5 bases at J, leaving 4 bases unmatched. CDR3 loop: CSARPGGFETQYF. The CDR3 nucleotides read TGCAGTGCTAGACCAGGGGGCTTCGAGACCCAGTACTTC.

The chain combines TRBV15 with TRBJ2-1; 8 nucleotides line up with TRBD2. J gave up 6 bases and V 1 base, and 8 bases lay outside the gene matches. The CDR3 consists of 16 residues. Germline loops: CDR1 LNHNV, CDR2 YYDKDF (reference sequence). In DNA, the CDR3 is TGTGCCACCAGCAGAGGTGGTAGCGGGACCCTCAATGAGCAGTTCTTC. It is translated as CATSRGGSGTLNEQFF.

This sequence joins TRBV27 and TRBJ1-6, with a weak D call TRBD1 (5 bases). V dropped 6 bases and J dropped 11 bases, with 11 bases sitting between them. The CDR3 spans 12 residues. CDR1 and CDR2 from the germline V gene are MNHEY and SMNVEV (reference sequence). CDR3 residues: CASRGDSTPLHF. CDR3 DNA: TGTGCCAGCAGGGGAGACAGCACACCCCTCCACTTT.

The CDR3: CASSLRGSGGYEQYF. CDR3 in DNA: TGTGCCAGCAGTCTCCGTGGTAGCGGGGGTTACGAGCAGTACTTC. The rearrangement links TRBV12-3 or TRBV12-4 to TRBJ2-7, with 9 bases matching TRBD2. The CDR3 sequence is 15 residues long. V shed 5 bases and J 4 bases; nucleotides not matched to a gene: 9.

This CDR3 is CASSQGQGRSETQYF. The DNA for the CDR3 is TGTGCCAGCAGCCAAGGGCAGGGAAGGAGCGAGACCCAGTACTTC. J is TRBJ2-5 and V is TRBV12-3 or TRBV12-4; TRBD1 might be the D (5 bases). This CDR3 is 15 amino acids long. V was shortened by 6 bases and J by 5 bases, with 19 bases between the two germline ends.

This clonotype was observed a handful of times. The chain recombines TRBV20-1 with TRBJ2-4, with 9 positions matching TRBD2. The CDR3 consists of 12 residues. The germline V gene encodes CDR1 DFQATT and CDR2 SNEGSKA (reference sequence). V shed 1 base, J shed 8 bases, and the junction held 0 bases outside the gene matches. The CDR3 DNA reads TGCAGTGCTAGAGCTAGCGGGGACATTCAGTACTTC. Protein sequence: CSARASGDIQYF.

The genes are TRBV29-1 and TRBJ2-7; D possibly corresponds to TRBD2 (6 bases). Matching the DNA end better, TRBJ2-5 makes the J call doubtful. The CDR3 length is 12 residues. CDR1 and CDR2 from the germline V gene are SQVTM and ANQGSEA. CDR3 DNA: TGCAGCGTTGGGGAGGTTGTGGGGACCCAGTACTTC. Translated, it gives CSVGEVVGTQYF.

This clonotype showed up just a few times. The chain recombines TRBV29-1 with TRBJ1-6; no definite D call. The CDR3 is 13 residues long. V was cut by 6 bases and J by 10 bases, with 16 bases left in between. Looked up from germline, CDR1 is SQVTM and CDR2 is ANQGSEA. The CDR3 region is CSVRGFDGSPLHF. In DNA form, the CDR3 reads TGCAGCGTGCGGGGATTTGATGGATCACCCCTCCACTTT.

This clonotype has a handful of counts. The genes are TRBV6-1 and TRBJ1-1; D gene ambiguous. V was shortened by 3 bases and J by 0 bases, with 8 bases between the two germline ends. The CDR3 sequence is 14 residues long. Per germline, CDR1 MNHNS and CDR2 SASEGT. The CDR3 region is CASSDRYMNTEAFF. In nucleotides, the CDR3 is TGTGCCAGCAGTGACCGTTACATGAACACTGAAGCTTTCTTT.

The sample holds a few counts of this clonotype. The chain joins TRBV2 to TRBJ1-2; TRBD1 is a possible D gene (5 bases). CDR1 and CDR2 (germline): SNHLY, FYNNEI. The germline V and J ends were trimmed by 4 bases and 4 bases, with 10 bases remaining between them. The CDR3 extends over 13 amino acids. DNA of the CDR3: TGTGCCAGCAGTGGGGGCAGTTTCTATGGCTACACCTTC. This gives the protein CASSGGSFYGYTF.

The chain has TRBV29-1 and TRBJ2-5; 8 bases fit TRBD1. Germline V CDR1 and CDR2: SQVTM, ANQGSEA. V lost 0 bases to trimming and J lost 1 base; unmatched junction nucleotides: 10. The CDR3 loop spans 17 amino acids. The CDR3: CSVEDLIPGQAQETQYF. The CDR3 DNA sequence: TGCAGCGTTGAAGATCTTATACCGGGACAGGCCCAAGAGACCCAGTACTTC.

V gene TRBV5-6 combines with J gene TRBJ1-5; weak D call: TRBD1 (5 bases). Trimming stripped 2 bases from V and 8 bases from J, with 11 bases between. Germline V lookup: CDR1 SGHDT, CDR2 YYEEEE. The CDR3 runs to 13 residues. DNA of the CDR3: TGTGCCAGCAGCTTCCGACCGGGGGAGCCCCAGCATTTT. Residues: CASSFRPGEPQHF. Full variable domain (outside the CDR3, taken from reference TRBV5-6 and TRBJ1-5): DAGVTQSPTHLIKTRGQQVTLRCSPKSGHDTVSWYQQALGQGPQFIFQYYEEEERQRGNFPDRFSGHQFPNYSSELNVNALLLGDSALYLCASSFRPGEPQHFGDGTRLSIL.

The J gene is TRBJ2-7, the V gene TRBV7-6, with D maybe TRBD2 (5 bases). This CDR3 region has 8 residues. V lost 11 bases to trimming and J lost 7 bases, with 6 bases between them. The germline gives CDR1 SGHVS, CDR2 FNYEAQ. The CDR3 DNA reads as TGTGCCCGGGAAGAGCAGTACTTC. This codes for CAREEQYF.

In the case of this clonotype: One base away lies a much larger clone, so this may be a sequencing read error. The rearrangement uses TRBV11-2 and TRBJ1-1; the D is unclear. CDR1 is SGHAT, CDR2 FQNNGV, per germline. The CDR3 consists of 12 residues. CDR3 region: CASSLGYTDAFF. CDR3 in DNA: TGTGCCAGCAGCTTAGGGTACACTGATGCTTTCTTT.

This chain uses TRBV20-1 with TRBJ2-3; 7 nucleotides agree with TRBD2. The CDR3 sequence is 17 residues long. The germline V gene encodes CDR1 DFQATT and CDR2 SNEGSKA (reference sequence). The J segment lost 2 bases and the V segment lost 2 bases, leaving 13 bases of the junction unmatched. This CDR3 is CSARPRAQRDLTDTQYF. The CDR3 DNA follows: TGCAGTGCTAGACCCCGGGCCCAGCGGGACCTCACAGATACGCAGTATTTT.

The V call is TRBV27, the J call TRBJ1-2; D gene unclear. Germline V lookup: CDR1 MNHEY, CDR2 SMNVEV (reference sequence). V lost 5 bases and J 8 bases, leaving 9 bases between the germline ends. This CDR3 region has 11 residues. This chain's CDR3 is CASSPLGGYTF. CDR3 DNA sequence: TGTGCCAGCAGTCCCCTTGGGGGCTACACCTTC.